These T cell receptor beta chains were read from a single sample in a study of T-cell reconstitution after alpha-beta-depleted transplantation in children. TCRdb redid the calling of the PCR reads with MiXCR, one entry per CDR3 protein. The sample yields 600,000 to 700,000 distinct CDR3 sequences, 16% seen once. The material sequenced was PBMCs from the stem cell graft donor, taken from the stem cell graft. Every receptor here comes from a human donor who donated a stem cell graft to a child with acute myeloid leukemia. Both conserved end residues are trimmed from each CDR3. The order of the fields is V gene, clone size, CDR3 length, J gene, CDR3 protein. Size values are once, few and many counts, or a class for expanded clones, and some rows have none.

TRBV20-1,many,10,TRBJ2-2,SAAGGERELF
TRBV11-3,NA,11,TRBJ2-1,ASGKWGGPEQF
TRBV20-1,NA,10,TRBJ1-1,SASGEGTEAF
TRBV20-1,few,13,TRBJ1-5,SARRQGVSNQPQH
TRBV10-3,many,13,TRBJ2-3,AISESGIRTDTQY
TRBV24-1,many,11,TRBJ2-5,ATSGQAEETQY
TRBV29-1,many,12,TRBJ2-3,SVEDRRSTDTQY
TRBV20-1,NA,14,TRBJ2-2,SATRKGYGNTGELF
TRBV15,few,12,TRBJ1-6,ATSMNRDNSPLH
TRBV5-1,few,14,TRBJ1-5,ASSEWGGTGAQPQH
TRBV20-1,NA,13,TRBJ1-2,SAHLGTAANYGYT
TRBV28,NA,11,TRBJ2-3,ASSLTGPPTQY
TRBV10-1,NA,12,TRBJ2-3,ASGTSGSTDTQY
TRBV7-9,few,10,TRBJ1-1,ASSLLDIDGF
TRBV12-3/TRBV12-4,many,13,TRBJ2-1,ASSLFEVLGSEQF
TRBV25-1,NA,15,TRBJ2-1,ASSVLMGGQSYNEQF
TRBV5-1,few,11,TRBJ1-4,ASSPEQGPELF
TRBV10-3,many,12,TRBJ2-7,AIRDRGLTYEQY
TRBV29-1,many,16,TRBJ2-7,SVEDPTPGGVSSYEQY
TRBV7-2,NA,13,TRBJ1-2,ASSLLRQETYGYT
TRBV20-1,many,12,TRBJ1-1,SAPRGTGVTEAF
TRBV18,many,14,TRBJ2-3,ASTTLGGLSTDTQY
TRBV6-1,few,12,TRBJ1-5,ASSDRDRDQPQH
TRBV20-1,few,14,TRBJ1-5,SARGVDPYSNQPQH
TRBV7-9,few,10,TRBJ2-3,ASSLGGRDTD
TRBV12-3/TRBV12-4,many,13,TRBJ1-5,ASTSTGVGGQPQH
TRBV10-1,NA,13,TRBJ2-2,ASRGGAASTGELF
TRBV5-1,few,11,TRBJ1-2,ASSLWPTYGYT
TRBV20-1,many,12,TRBJ2-7,SARIPGRPYEQY
TRBV20-1,many,11,TRBJ2-5,SARTSNSETQY
TRBV5-1,few,14,TRBJ2-1,ASSLVYRGSYNEQF
TRBV5-6,NA,12,TRBJ2-7,ASSPGLAAYEQY
TRBV12-3/TRBV12-4,NA,14,TRBJ2-3,ASTFWGGGRQDTQY
TRBV20-1,many,10,TRBJ2-3,SARDRSDIRY
TRBV20-1,many,11,TRBJ1-6,SATGQHNSPLH
TRBV15,NA,13,TRBJ2-4,ATSRADGAGDIQY
TRBV24-1,few,13,TRBJ2-1,ATSVHGSYYNEQF
TRBV20-1,few,14,TRBJ2-5,SALPEGAGVEETQY
TRBV5-1,NA,11,TRBJ2-5,ASRYTGGETQY
TRBV5-1,NA,12,TRBJ1-1,ASSLEGADTEAF
TRBV20-1,NA,14,TRBJ1-2,CARDGLGSANYGYT